The text below deals with one T cell receptor beta chain. Its specificity is not known. This could be a read error, since a much larger clone is one nucleotide away. This sample was included in a study of tumor-infiltrating lymphocytes in primary liver carcinoma. Overall study: Surgical resection was used to treat these primary liver carcinoma patients. Samples produced roughly 3.5 to 8 million productive TCRbeta reads, comparable across tissue types. Staging of the tumors gave T1-T3 N0M0, with widths of about 4 to 10 cm. Whole-study findings and limits: Bulk unsorted samples prevented comparison of CD4+ and CD8+ repertoires.

Germline lookup yields CDR1 MNHEY and CDR2 SVGAGI. The CDR3 contains 12 residues. Making TCR beta cDNA involved approximately 480 ng total RNA and a constant-region primer. Libraries for TCR beta were built through three nested multiplex PCR rounds, which together made up a slightly modified ARM-PCR procedure. Two initial PCR rounds of approximately 10 cycles each paired TRBV1-TRBV30 forward primers with a C-beta reverse primer. MiXCR, run by TCRdb on the multiplex PCR reads, gives a single entry per CDR3 protein. The sample lists fewer than 400,000 distinct CDR3 sequences; almost 60% were seen once. They got blood RNA out of unsorted whole blood and also pulled out germline DNA.

The clonotype originates from a woman aged 25 to 45 with primary liver carcinoma and hepatitis B virus infection. This chain uses TRBV6-5 with TRBJ2-3, with D uncertain. Sample: peripheral blood. The CDR3 loop reads CAGSDNTDTQYF. The CDR3 DNA is TGTGCCGGCAGTGACAATACAGATACGCAGTATTTT.